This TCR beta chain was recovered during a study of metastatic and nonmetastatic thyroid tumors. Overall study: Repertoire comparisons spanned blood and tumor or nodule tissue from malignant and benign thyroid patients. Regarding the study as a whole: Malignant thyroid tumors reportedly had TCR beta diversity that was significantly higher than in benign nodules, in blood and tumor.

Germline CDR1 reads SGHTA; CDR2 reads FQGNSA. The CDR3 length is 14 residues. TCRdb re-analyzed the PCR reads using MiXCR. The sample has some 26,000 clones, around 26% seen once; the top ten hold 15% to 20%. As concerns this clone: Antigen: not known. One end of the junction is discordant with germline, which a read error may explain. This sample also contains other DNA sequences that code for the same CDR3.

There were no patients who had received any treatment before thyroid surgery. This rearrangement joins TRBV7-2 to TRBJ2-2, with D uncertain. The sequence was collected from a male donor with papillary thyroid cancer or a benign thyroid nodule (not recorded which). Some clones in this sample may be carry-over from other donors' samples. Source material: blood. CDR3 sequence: CASSPVQSTGELFF. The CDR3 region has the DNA TGTGCCAGCAGCCCAGTCCAGAGCACCGGTGAGCTTTTTTTT. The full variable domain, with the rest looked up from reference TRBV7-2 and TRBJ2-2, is GAGVSQSPSNKVTEKGKDVELRCDPISGHTALYWYRQSLGQGLEFLIYFQGNSAPDKSGLPSDRFSAERTGGSVSTLTIQRTQQEDSAVYLCASSPVQSTGELFFGEGSRLTVL.